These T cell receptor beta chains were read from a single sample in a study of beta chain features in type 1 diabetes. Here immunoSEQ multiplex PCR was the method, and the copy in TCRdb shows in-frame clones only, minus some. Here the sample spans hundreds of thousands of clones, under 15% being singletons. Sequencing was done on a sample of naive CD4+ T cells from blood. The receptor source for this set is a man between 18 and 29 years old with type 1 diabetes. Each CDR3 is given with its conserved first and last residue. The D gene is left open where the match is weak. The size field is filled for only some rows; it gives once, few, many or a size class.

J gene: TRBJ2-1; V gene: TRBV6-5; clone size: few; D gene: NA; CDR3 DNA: TGTGCCAGCAGTGATTCGGGACTTTGGTTGTTCTTC; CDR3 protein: CASSDSGLWLFF
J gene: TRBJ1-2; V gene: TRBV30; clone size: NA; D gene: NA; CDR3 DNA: TGTGCCTGGAGTGCAGGGGCACTCAGTGGCTACACCTTC; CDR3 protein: CAWSAGALSGYTF
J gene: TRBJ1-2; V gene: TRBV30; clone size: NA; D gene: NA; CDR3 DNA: TGTGCCTGGAGTGTAGCAACAGGGAGTAGCTACACCTTC; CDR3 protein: CAWSVATGSSYTF
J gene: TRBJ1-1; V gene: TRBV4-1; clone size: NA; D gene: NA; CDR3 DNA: TGCGCCAGCAGCCCCCCTTGGGGGGGGCTAGCTTTCTTT; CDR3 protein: CASSPPWGGLAFF
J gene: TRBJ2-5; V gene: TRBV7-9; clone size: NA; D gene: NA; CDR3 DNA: TGTGCCAGCAGCACTTTACCTGACCTTGGCGGGACCCAGTACTTC; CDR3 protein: CASSTLPDLGGTQYF
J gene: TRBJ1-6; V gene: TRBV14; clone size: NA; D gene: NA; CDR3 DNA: TGTGCCAGCAGCCAAGGGCTACAGGGAGTCCCCCACTTT; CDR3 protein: CASSQGLQGVPHF
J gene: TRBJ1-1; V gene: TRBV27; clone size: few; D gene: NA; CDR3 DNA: TGTGCCAGCAGTTTCATTAGGGACACTGAAGCTTTCTTT; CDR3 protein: CASSFIRDTEAFF
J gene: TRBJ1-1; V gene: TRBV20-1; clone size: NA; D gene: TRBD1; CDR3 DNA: TGCAGTGCTACAGGGGGGACTGAAGCTTTCTTT; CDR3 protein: CSATGGTEAFF
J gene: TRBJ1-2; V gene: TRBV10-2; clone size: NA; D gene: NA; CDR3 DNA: TGCGCCAGCAGTGAAACTGGTACGCCTGCGGCGTCTAACTATGGCTACACCTTC; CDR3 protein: CASSETGTPAASNYGYTF
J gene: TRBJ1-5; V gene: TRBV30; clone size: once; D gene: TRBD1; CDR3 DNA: TGTGCCTGGAGTGTAGACAGGGGGCAGGGTCAGCCCCAGCATTTT; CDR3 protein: CAWSVDRGQGQPQHF
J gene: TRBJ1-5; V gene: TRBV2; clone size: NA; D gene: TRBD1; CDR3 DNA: TGTGCCAGCAGTGGACAGGGGACAAGCAATCAGCCCCAGCATTTT; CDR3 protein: CASSGQGTSNQPQHF
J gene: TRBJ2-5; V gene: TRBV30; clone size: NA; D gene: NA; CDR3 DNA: TGTGCCTGGAGTGTACGGCTCCAAGAGACCCAGTACTTC; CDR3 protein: CAWSVRLQETQYF
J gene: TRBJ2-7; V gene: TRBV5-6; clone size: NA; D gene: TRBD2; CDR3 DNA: TGTGCCAGCAGCACCCCCCGGGAGGGTGGGGCCTACGAGCAGTACTTC; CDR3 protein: CASSTPREGGAYEQYF
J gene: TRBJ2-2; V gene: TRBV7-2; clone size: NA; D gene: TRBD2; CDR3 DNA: TGTGCCAGCAGTTATAGCGGGGGGGCAGCCGGGGAGCTGTTTTTT; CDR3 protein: CASSYSGGAAGELFF
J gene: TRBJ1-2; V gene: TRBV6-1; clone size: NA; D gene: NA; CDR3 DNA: TGTGCCAGCAGCCCCGGGACAACCTATGGCTACACCTTC; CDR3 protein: CASSPGTTYGYTF
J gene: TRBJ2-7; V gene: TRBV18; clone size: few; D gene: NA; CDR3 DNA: TGTGCCAGCTCTCCGAGGGGAGCCGAGCAGTACTTC; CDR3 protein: CASSPRGAEQYF
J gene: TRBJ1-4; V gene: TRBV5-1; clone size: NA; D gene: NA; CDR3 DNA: TGCGCCAGCAGCTTACAGGGTGAAAAACTGTTTTTT; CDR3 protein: CASSLQGEKLFF
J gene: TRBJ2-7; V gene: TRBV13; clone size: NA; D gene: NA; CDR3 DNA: TGTGCCAGCGCCAGACAGGAAAATTACGAGCAGTACTTC; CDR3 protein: CASARQENYEQYF
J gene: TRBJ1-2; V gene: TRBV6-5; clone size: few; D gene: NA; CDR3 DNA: TGTGCCAGCACGGAGGGGAGCTATGGCTACACCTTC; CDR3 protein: CASTEGSYGYTF
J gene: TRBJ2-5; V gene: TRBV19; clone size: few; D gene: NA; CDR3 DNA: TGTGCCAGTAGTATTGGCGGGGCCGAAGAGACCCAGTACTTC; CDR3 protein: CASSIGGAEETQYF
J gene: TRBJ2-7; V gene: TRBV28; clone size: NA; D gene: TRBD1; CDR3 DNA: TGTGCCAGCAGCTCACCGGGGACAGGGTCCCACTCCTACGAGCAGTACTTC; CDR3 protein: CASSSPGTGSHSYEQYF
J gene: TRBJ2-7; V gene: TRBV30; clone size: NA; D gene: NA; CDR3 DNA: TGTGCCTGGAGCTCTGGGGGGCCGCCCTTTACCTACGAGCAGTACTTC; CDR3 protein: CAWSSGGPPFTYEQYF
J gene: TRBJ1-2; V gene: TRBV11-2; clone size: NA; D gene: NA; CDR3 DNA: TGTGCCAGCGGCCGAGATCTTTCCTATGGCTACACCTTC; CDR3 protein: CASGRDLSYGYTF
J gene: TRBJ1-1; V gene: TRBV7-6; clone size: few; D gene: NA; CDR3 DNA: TGTGCCAGCAGTTGGTACCAGGACACTGAAGCTTTCTTT; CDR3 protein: CASSWYQDTEAFF
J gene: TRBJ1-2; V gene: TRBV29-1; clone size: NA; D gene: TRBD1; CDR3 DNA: TGCAGCGTTGAACGGGACAGCTTCCCCTATGGCTACACCTTC; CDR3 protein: CSVERDSFPYGYTF
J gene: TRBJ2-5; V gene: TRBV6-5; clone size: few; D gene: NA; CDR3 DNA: TGTGCCAGCAGCCACCCGGCAGGCTCGGAGACCCAGTACTTC; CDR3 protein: CASSHPAGSETQYF
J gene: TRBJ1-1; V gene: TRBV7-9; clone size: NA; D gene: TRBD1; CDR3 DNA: TGTGCCAGCAGTCGACAGGGGTGGAACACTGAAGCTTTCTTT; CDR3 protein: CASSRQGWNTEAFF
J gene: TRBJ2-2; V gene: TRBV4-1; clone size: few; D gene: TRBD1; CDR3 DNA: TGCGCCAGCAGCCCCGGACAGGTACACACCGGGGAGCTGTTTTTT; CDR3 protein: CASSPGQVHTGELFF
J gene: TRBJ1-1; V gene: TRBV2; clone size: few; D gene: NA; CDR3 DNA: TGTGCCAGCAGTGGGCAGGGCCCTGAAGCTTTCTTT; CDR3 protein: CASSGQGPEAFF
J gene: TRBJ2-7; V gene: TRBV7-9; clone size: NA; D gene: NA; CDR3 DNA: TGTGCCAGCAGCCGGAGGTCGTCCTACGAGCAGTACTTC; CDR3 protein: CASSRRSSYEQYF
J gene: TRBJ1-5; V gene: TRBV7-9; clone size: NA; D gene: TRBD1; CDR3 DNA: TGTGCCAGCAGCTTAGCCCGGACAGGGATGGAAAATCAGCCCCAGCATTTT; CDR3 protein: CASSLARTGMENQPQHF
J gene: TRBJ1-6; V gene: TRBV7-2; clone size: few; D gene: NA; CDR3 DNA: TGTGCCAGCAGCCGAAACTCGAATTCACCCCTCCACTTT; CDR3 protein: CASSRNSNSPLHF
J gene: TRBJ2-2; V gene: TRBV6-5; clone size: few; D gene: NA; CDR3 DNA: TGTGCCAGCAGAGGACAGCCGAACACCGGGGAGCTGTTTTTT; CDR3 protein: CASRGQPNTGELFF
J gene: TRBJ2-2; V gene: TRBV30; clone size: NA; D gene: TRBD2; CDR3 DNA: TGTGCCTGGAGTGTACCAGTAGCGGGGGTTATAGCCGGGGAGCTGTTTTTT; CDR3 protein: CAWSVPVAGVIAGELFF
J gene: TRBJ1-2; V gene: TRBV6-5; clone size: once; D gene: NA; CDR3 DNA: TGTGCCAGTAGAGCTACAGGGAATAATGGCTACACCTTC; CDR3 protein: CASRATGNNGYTF
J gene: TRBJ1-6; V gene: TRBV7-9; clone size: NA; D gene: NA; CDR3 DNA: TGTGCCAGCAGCTTACGGGCCTCGGATTCACCCCTCCACTTT; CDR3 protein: CASSLRASDSPLHF
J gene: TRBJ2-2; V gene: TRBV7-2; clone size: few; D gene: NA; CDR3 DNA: TGTGCCAGCAGCTTTGGGACGGGTAACACCGGGGAGCTGTTTTTT; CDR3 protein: CASSFGTGNTGELFF
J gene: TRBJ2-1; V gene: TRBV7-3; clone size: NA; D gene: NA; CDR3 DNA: TGTGCCAGCAGCTTAGAGTCCCCCAATGAGCAGTTCTTC; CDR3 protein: CASSLESPNEQFF
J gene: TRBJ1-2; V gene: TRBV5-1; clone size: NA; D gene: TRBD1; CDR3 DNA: TGCGCCAGCAGCTTGGCCGGGACAGACACGTCCGGCTACACCTTC; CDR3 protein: CASSLAGTDTSGYTF
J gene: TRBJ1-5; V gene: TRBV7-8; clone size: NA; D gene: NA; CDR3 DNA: TGTGCCAGCAGCTTAGGGGCAGTTGATAGCAATCAGCCCCAGCATTTT; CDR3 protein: CASSLGAVDSNQPQHF
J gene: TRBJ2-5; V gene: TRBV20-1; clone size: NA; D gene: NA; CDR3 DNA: TGCAGTGCTGAGGCCCTCGAGACCCAGTACTTC; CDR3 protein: CSAEALETQYF
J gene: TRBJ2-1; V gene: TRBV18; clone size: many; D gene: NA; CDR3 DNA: TGTGCCAGCTCACCACTTGGAGAGCAGTTCTTC; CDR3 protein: CASSPLGEQFF
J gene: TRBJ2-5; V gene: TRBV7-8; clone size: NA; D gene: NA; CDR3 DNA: TGTGCCAGCAGCTTACTCGGGGTGTTCGAGACCCAGTACTTC; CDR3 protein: CASSLLGVFETQYF
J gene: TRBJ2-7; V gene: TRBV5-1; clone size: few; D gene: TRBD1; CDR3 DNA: TGCGCCAGCACCCCCTCGCCGGGACAGGGGAGTTACGAGCAGTACTTC; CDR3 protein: CASTPSPGQGSYEQYF
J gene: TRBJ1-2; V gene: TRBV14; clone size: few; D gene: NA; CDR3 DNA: TGTGCCAGCAGCCAGACCCAGAGGGGGAACTATGGCTACACCTTC; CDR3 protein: CASSQTQRGNYGYTF
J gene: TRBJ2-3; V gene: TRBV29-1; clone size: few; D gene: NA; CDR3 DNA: TGCAGCGTTGTAGGGTTCAGGGAACGGCCCACAGATACGCAGTATTTT; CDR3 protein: CSVVGFRERPTDTQYF
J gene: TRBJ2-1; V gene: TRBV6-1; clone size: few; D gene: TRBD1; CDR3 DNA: TGTGCCAGCAGGACTTATGGACAGGGCGATGAGCAGTTCTTC; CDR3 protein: CASRTYGQGDEQFF
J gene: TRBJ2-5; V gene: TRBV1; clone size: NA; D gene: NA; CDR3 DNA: TGCACCAGCAGCCTCCGACTAGCGGGGCCAGAGACCCAGTACTTC; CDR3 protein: CTSSLRLAGPETQYF
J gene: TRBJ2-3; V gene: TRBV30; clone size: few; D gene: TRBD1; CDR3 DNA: TGTGCCTGGAGTGTAGAGGGGGCTCGCACAGATACGCAGTATTTT; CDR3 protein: CAWSVEGARTDTQYF
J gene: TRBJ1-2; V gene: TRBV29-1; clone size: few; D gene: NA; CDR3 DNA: TGCAGCGCCCGACTGGGGGGGCGCGACTATGGCTACACCTTC; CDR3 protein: CSARLGGRDYGYTF
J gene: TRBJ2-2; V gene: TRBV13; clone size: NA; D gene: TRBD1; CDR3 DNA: TGTGCCAGCAGTCACAGGGGGCGAGAGACCGGGGAGCTGTTTTTT; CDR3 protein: CASSHRGRETGELFF